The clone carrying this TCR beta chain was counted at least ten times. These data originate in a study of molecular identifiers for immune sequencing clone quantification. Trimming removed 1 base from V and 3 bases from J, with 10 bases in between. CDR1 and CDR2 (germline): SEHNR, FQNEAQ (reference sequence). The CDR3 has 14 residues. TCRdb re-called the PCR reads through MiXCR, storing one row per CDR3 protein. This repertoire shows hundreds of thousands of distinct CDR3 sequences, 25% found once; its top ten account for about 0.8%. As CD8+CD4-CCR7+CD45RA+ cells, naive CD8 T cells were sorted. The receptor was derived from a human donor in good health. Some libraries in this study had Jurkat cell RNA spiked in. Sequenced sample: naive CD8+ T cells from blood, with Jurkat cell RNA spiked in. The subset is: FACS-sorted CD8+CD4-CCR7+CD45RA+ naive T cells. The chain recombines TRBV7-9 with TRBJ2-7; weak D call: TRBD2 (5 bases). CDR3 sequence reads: CASSLVASFYEQYF. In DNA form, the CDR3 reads TGTGCCAGCAGCTTAGTTGCTAGCTTCTACGAGCAGTACTTC.